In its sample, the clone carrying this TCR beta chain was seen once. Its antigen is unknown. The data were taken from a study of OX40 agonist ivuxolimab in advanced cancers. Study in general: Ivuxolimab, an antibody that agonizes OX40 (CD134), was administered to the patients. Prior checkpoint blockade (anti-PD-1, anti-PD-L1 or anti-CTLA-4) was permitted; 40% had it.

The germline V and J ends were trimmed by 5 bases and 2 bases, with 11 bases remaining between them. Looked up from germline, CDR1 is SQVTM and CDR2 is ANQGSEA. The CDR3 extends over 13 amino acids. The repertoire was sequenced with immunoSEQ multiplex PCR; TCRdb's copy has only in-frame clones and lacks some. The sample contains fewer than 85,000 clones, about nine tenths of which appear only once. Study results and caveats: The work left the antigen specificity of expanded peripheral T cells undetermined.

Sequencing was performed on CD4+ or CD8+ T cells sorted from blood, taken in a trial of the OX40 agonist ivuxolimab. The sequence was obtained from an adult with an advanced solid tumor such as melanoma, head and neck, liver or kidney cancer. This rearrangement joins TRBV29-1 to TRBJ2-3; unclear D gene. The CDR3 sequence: CSVPRQTTDTQYF. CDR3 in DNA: TGCAGCGTTCCGCGGCAGACCACAGATACGCAGTATTTT.